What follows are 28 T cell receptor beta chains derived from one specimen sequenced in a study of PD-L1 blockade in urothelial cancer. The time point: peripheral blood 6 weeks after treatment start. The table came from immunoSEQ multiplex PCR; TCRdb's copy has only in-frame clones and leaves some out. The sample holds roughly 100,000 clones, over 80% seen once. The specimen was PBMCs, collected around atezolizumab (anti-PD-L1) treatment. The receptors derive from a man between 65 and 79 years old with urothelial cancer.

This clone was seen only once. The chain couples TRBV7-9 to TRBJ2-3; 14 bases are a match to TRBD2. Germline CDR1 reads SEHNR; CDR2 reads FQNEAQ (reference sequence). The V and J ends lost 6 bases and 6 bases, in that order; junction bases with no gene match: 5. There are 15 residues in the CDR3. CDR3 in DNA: TGTGCCAGCAGGGCCGGGACTAGCGGGGGTGATACGCAGTATTTT. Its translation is CASRAGTSGGDTQYF. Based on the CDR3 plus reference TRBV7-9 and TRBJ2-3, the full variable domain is DTGVSQNPRHKITKRGQNVTFRCDPISEHNRLYWYRQTLGQGPEFLTYFQNEAQLEKSRLLSDRFSAERPKGSFSTLEIQRTEQGDSAMYLCASRAGTSGGDTQYFGPGTRLTVL.

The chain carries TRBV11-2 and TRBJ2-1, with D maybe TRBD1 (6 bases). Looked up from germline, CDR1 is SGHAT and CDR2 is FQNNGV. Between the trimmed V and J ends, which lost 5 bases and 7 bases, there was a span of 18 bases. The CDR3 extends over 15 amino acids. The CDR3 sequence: CASSLTTGIGNEQFF. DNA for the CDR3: TGTGCCAGCAGCCTCACGACAGGAATCGGTAATGAGCAGTTCTTC. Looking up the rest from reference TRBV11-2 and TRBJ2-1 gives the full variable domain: EAGVAQSPRYKIIEKRQSVAFWCNPISGHATLYWYQQILGQGPKLLIQFQNNGVVDDSQLPKDRFSAERLKGVDSTLKIQPAKLEDSAVYLCASSLTTGIGNEQFFGPGTRLTVL.

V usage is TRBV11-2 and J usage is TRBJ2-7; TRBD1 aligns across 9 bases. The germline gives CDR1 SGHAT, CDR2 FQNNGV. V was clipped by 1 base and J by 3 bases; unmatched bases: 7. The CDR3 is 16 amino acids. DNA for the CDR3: TGTGCCAGCAGCTTAGCGGGACAGGGAGATGACTACGAGCAGTACTTC. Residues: CASSLAGQGDDYEQYF.

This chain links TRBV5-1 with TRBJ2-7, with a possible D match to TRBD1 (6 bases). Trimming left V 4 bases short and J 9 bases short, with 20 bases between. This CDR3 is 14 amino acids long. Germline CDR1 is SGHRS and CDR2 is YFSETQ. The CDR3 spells CASSAGTYVDRQYF. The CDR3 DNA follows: TGCGCCAGCAGCGCCGGGACATATGTAGATCGGCAGTACTTC.

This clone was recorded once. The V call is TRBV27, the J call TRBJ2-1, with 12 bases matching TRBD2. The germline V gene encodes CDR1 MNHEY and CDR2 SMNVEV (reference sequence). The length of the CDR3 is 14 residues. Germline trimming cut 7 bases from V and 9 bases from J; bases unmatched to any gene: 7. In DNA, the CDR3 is TGTGCCAGCAATGGACTAGCGGGATTTGGTGAGCAGTTCTTC. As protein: CASNGLAGFGEQFF.

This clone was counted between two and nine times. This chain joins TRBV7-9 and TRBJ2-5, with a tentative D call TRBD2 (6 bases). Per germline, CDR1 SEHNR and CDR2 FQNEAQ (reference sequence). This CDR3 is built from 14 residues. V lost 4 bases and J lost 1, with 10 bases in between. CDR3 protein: CASSWRDSQETQYF. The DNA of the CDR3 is TGTGCCAGCAGCTGGAGGGACTCCCAAGAGACCCAGTACTTC.

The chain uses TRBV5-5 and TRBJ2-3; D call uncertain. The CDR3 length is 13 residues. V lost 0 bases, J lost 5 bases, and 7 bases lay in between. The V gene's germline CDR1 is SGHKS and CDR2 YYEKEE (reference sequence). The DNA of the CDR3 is TGTGCCAGCAGCTTGGGGCCAGAAGATACGCAGTATTTT. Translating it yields CASSLGPEDTQYF.

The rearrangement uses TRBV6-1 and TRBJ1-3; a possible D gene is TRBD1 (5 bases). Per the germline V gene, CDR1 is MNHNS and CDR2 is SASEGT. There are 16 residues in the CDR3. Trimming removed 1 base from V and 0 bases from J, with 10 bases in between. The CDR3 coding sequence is TGTGCCAGCAGTGAAGTAGGGGCGGACTCTGGAAACACCATATATTTT. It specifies CASSEVGADSGNTIYF.

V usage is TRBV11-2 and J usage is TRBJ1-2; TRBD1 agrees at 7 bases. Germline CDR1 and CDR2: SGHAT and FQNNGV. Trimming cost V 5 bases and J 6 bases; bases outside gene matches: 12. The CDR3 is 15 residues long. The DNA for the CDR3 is TGTGCCAGCAGCCCCATAAGAAGGACAGGCCATGGCTACACCTTC. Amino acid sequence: CASSPIRRTGHGYTF.

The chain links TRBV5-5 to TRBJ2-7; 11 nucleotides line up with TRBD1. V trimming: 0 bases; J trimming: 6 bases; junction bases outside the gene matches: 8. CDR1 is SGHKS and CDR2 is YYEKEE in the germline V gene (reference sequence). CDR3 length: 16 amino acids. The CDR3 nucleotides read TGTGCCAGCAGCTTGGTTCACAGGACAGGGGGCGGCGAGCAGTACTTC. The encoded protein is CASSLVHRTGGGEQYF.

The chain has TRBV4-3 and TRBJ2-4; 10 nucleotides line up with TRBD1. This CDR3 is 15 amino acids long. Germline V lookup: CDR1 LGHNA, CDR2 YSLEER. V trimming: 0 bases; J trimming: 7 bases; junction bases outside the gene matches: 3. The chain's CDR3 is CASSQDRGQGNIQYF. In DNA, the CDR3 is TGCGCCAGCAGCCAAGATAGGGGACAGGGGAACATTCAGTACTTC.

CDR3 in amino acids: CSVQTGGEKLFF. The DNA for the CDR3 is TGCAGCGTGCAAACAGGGGGCGAGAAACTGTTTTTT. This sequence joins TRBV29-1 and TRBJ1-4; TRBD1 aligns across 9 bases. CDR3 length equals 12 residues. Germline CDR1 and CDR2: SQVTM and ANQGSEA. V shed 6 bases, J shed 11 bases, and the junction held 7 bases outside the gene matches.

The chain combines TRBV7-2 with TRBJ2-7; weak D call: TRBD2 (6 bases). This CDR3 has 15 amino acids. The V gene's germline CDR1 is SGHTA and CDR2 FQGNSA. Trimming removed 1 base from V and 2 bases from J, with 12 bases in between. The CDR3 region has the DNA TGTGCCAGCAGCTTAGTAGCGGACCTCACCTACGAGCAGTACTTC. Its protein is CASSLVADLTYEQYF.

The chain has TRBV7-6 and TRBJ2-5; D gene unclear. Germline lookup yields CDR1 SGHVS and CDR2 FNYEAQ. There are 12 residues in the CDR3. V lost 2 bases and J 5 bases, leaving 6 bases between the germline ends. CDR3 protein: CASSLYPETQYF. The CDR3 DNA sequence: TGTGCCAGCAGCTTATATCCGGAGACCCAGTACTTC. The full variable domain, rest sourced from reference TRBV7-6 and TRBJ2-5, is GAGVSQSPRYKVTKRGQDVALRCDPISGHVSLYWYRQALGQGPEFLTYFNYEAQQDKSGLPNDRFSAERPEGSISTLTIQRTEQRDSAMYRCASSLYPETQYFGPGTRLLVL.

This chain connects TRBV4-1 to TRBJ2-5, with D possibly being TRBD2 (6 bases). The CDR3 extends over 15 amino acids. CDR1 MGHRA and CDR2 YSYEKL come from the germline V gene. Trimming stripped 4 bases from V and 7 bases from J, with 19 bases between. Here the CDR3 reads CASSPSGAGLGTQYF. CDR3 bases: TGCGCCAGCAGCCCCTCTGGAGCGGGTTTAGGGACCCAGTACTTC.

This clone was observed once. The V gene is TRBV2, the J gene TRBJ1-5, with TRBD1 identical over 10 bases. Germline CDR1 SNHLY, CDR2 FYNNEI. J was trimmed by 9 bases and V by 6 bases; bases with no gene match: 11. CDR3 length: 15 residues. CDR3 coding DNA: TGTGCCAGCAGGCTGGGACAGGGGCCCTCTGGGCCCCAGCATTTT. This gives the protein CASRLGQGPSGPQHF.

The CDR3 DNA reads TGTGCCAGTAGTATAGATACCAGCGGGAGCTCCTACGAGCAGTACTTC. Translated, it gives CASSIDTSGSSYEQYF. This rearrangement joins TRBV19 to TRBJ2-7, with 8 bases identical to TRBD2. Germline V lookup: CDR1 LNHDA, CDR2 SQIVND (reference sequence). Unmatched junction bases numbered 4, after V lost 0 bases and J lost 0 bases. CDR3 length: 16 amino acids.

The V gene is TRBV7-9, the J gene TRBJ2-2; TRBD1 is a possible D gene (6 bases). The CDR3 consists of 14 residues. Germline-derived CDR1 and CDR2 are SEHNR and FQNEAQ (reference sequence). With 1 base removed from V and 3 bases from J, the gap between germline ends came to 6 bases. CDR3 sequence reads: CASSLDRDTGELFF. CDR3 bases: TGTGCCAGCAGCTTAGACAGGGACACCGGGGAGCTGTTTTTT.

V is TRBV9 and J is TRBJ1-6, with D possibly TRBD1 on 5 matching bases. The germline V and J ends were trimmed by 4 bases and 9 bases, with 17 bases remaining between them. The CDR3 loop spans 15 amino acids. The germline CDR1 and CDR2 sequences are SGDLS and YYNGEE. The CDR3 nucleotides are TGTGCCAGCAGCCCTTACGGGACGGAGGGTTCACCCCTCCACTTT. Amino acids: CASSPYGTEGSPLHF.

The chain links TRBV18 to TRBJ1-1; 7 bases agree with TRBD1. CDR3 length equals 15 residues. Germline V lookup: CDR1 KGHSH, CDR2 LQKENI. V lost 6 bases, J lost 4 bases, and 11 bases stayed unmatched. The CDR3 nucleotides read TGTGCCAGCTCCCCTCAGGGGGGAATCCGCACTGAAGCTTTCTTT. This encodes CASSPQGGIRTEAFF.

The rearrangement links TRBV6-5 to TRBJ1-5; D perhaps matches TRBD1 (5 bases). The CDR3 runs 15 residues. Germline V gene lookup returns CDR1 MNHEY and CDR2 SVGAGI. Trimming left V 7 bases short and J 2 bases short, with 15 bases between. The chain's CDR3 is CASTHSRAGNQPQHF. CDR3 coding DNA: TGTGCCAGCACCCATTCCAGGGCTGGCAATCAGCCCCAGCATTTT.

CDR3 sequence: CASSLSAAGREKLFF. As DNA, the CDR3 is TGTGCCAGCAGCTTGTCCGCGGCGGGGCGGGAAAAACTGTTTTTT. The rearrangement joins TRBV5-6 to TRBJ1-4; the D gene is possibly TRBD1 (5 bases). Germline V gives CDR1 SGHDT, CDR2 YYEEEE. V dropped 1 base and J dropped 8 bases, with 15 bases sitting between them. CDR3 length: 15 amino acids.

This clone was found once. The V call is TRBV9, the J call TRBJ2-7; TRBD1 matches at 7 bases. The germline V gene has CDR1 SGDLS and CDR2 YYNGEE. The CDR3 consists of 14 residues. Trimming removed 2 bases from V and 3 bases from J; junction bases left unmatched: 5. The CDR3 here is CASSVTGASYEQYF. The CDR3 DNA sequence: TGTGCCAGCAGCGTTACAGGGGCGAGCTACGAGCAGTACTTC.

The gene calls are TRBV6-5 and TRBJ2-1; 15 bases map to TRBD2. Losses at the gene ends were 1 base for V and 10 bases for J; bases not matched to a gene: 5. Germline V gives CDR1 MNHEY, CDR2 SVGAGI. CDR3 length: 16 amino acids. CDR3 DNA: TGTGCCAGCAGTTACTGGACTAGCGGGGGGGCCGGGGAGCAGTTCTTC. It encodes CASSYWTSGGAGEQFF.

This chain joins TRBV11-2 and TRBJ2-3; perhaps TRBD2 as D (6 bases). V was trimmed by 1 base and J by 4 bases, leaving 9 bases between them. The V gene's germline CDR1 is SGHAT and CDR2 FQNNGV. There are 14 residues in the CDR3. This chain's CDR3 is CASSLASAPDTQYF. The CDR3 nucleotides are TGTGCCAGCAGCTTAGCTAGCGCCCCAGATACGCAGTATTTT.

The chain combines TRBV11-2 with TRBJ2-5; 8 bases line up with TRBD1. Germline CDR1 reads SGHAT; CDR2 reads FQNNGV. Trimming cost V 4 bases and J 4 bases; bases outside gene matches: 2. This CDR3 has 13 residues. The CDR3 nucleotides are TGTGCCAGCAGCTGGGACAGGACAGAGACCCAGTACTTC. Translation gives CASSWDRTETQYF. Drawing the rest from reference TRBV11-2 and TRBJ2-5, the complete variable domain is EAGVAQSPRYKIIEKRQSVAFWCNPISGHATLYWYQQILGQGPKLLIQFQNNGVVDDSQLPKDRFSAERLKGVDSTLKIQPAKLEDSAVYLCASSWDRTETQYFGPGTRLLVL.

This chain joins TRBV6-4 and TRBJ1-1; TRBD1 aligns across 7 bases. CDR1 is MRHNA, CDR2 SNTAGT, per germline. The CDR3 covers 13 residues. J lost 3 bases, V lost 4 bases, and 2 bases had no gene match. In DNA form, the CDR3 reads TGTGCCAGCAGTGGCGACAGGGACACTGAAGCTTTCTTT. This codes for CASSGDRDTEAFF.

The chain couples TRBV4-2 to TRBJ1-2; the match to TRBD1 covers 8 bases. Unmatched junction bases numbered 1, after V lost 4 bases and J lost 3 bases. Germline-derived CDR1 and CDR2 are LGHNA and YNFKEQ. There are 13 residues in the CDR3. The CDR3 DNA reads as TGTGCCAGCAGCCTACAGGGGGACTATGGCTACACCTTC. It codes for CASSLQGDYGYTF.